The 18 T cell receptor beta chains presented below share a single source sample, sequenced in a study of long-term antiretroviral therapy in people with HIV. Version v3.0 of the immunoSEQ assay ran at survey level. This table comes from immunoSEQ multiplex PCR, and its TCRdb copy is limited to in-frame clones, with some not included. The sample shows under 4,000 clones, around nine tenths of them seen only once. Material: unsorted PBMCs, obtained 0.3 years after starting antiretroviral therapy. Receptors were obtained from a woman aged 50 to 65 with HIV.

V is TRBV30 and J is TRBJ2-3; D gene uncertain. Germline V CDR1 and CDR2: GTSNPN, SVGIG (reference sequence). V shed 4 bases and J shed 0 bases, with 14 bases lying between them. There are 15 residues in the CDR3. CDR3 nucleotide sequence: TGTGCCTGGAAGAGGCGGAGCCCTAGCACAGATACGCAGTATTTT. Protein: CAWKRRSPSTDTQYF.

This sequence joins TRBV18 and TRBJ2-2; 11 nucleotides match TRBD1. V dropped 3 bases and J dropped 6; count of bases not matched to a gene: 9. This CDR3 contains 17 residues. Germline V gives CDR1 KGHSH, CDR2 LQKENI. This CDR3 is CASSPFRGQGVAGELFF. DNA of the CDR3: TGTGCCAGCTCACCGTTCCGGGGACAGGGGGTCGCCGGGGAGCTGTTTTTT.

This chain links TRBV30 with TRBJ1-2, with D possibly TRBD1 on 5 matching bases. From germline, CDR1 is GTSNPN and CDR2 SVGIG (reference sequence). This CDR3 is built from 14 residues. Trimming took off 0 bases at V and 5 bases at J, with 13 bases between the two ends. The CDR3 reads CAWSVLGGEYGYTF. DNA of the CDR3: TGTGCCTGGAGTGTACTGGGGGGAGAGTATGGCTACACCTTC.

The gene calls are TRBV5-6 and TRBJ2-7; D ambiguous. The V gene's germline CDR1 is SGHDT and CDR2 YYEEEE. V was pared by 0 bases and J by 3 bases, with 13 bases between. This CDR3 region has 15 residues. The CDR3 is CASSLERHRIYEQYF. The CDR3 DNA sequence: TGTGCCAGCAGCTTGGAGAGACATCGGATCTACGAGCAGTACTTC. The whole variable domain, filled in from reference TRBV5-6 and TRBJ2-7, reads DAGVTQSPTHLIKTRGQQVTLRCSPKSGHDTVSWYQQALGQGPQFIFQYYEEEERQRGNFPDRFSGHQFPNYSSELNVNALLLGDSALYLCASSLERHRIYEQYFGPGTRLTVT.

The CDR3 DNA reads TGTGCCAGCAGCTTGGTGGGGGGGTTGAACACTGAAGCTTTCTTT. It translates to CASSLVGGLNTEAFF. The gene calls are TRBV5-6 and TRBJ1-1; D possibly corresponds to TRBD1 (5 bases). Trimming left V 0 bases short and J 0 bases short, with 9 bases between. The length of the CDR3 is 15 residues. From germline, CDR1 is SGHDT and CDR2 YYEEEE.

This sequence joins TRBV4-1 and TRBJ1-5; D is unresolved. Trimming removed 1 base from V and 4 bases from J, with 14 bases in between. The CDR3 has 16 residues. Germline V CDR1 and CDR2: MGHRA, YSYEKL. The CDR3 nucleotides read TGCGCCAGCAGCCAAGCTAGAGGCGGAATAAATCAGCCCCAGCATTTT. Its translation is CASSQARGGINQPQHF.

The chain links TRBV5-8 to TRBJ1-6; D is unclear. This CDR3 has 14 amino acids. The germline V gene encodes CDR1 SGHTS and CDR2 YDEGEE. V dropped 8 bases and J dropped 5 bases, with 14 bases sitting between them. The CDR3 protein is CASIIGSHNSPLHF. CDR3 sequence (DNA): TGTGCCAGTATCATAGGATCGCATAATTCACCCCTCCACTTT.

This chain links TRBV10-3 with TRBJ2-3; no definite D call. Trimming removed 0 bases at V and 6 bases at J, with 10 bases between. The germline CDR1 and CDR2 sequences are ENHRY and SYGVKD. The CDR3 totals 14 residues. The CDR3 loop is CAISESLDADTQYF. CDR3 sequence (DNA): TGTGCCATCAGTGAGTCGTTGGATGCGGATACGCAGTATTTT.

The J gene is TRBJ1-3, the V gene TRBV5-4; unclear D gene. Looked up from germline, CDR1 is SGHNT and CDR2 is YYREEE (reference sequence). The CDR3 covers 15 residues. V shed 4 bases and J shed 0 bases, with 11 bases lying between them. This CDR3 reads CASSPSQRSGNTIYF. The DNA of the CDR3 is TGTGCCAGCAGCCCGTCCCAACGCTCTGGAAACACCATATATTTT.

The chain employs TRBV9 and TRBJ1-2; no reliable D call. V dropped 0 bases and J dropped 6 bases, with 6 bases sitting between them. The CDR3 is 12 amino acids. Germline V gives CDR1 SGDLS, CDR2 YYNGEE. The CDR3 region is CASSVGANGYTF. In DNA, the CDR3 is TGTGCCAGCAGCGTAGGCGCCAATGGCTACACCTTC. Drawing the rest from reference TRBV9 and TRBJ1-2, the complete variable domain is DSGVTQTPKHLITATGQRVTLRCSPRSGDLSVYWYQQSLDQGLQFLIQYYNGEERAKGNILERFSAQQFPDLHSELNLSSLELGDSALYFCASSVGANGYTFGSGTRLTVV.

This clone was seen a few times. The CDR3 sequence is CASSQNLWTAYGYTF. The CDR3, as DNA: TGCGCCAGCAGCCAAAACCTTTGGACGGCCTATGGCTACACCTTC. The chain recombines TRBV4-1 with TRBJ1-2; D ambiguous. The CDR3 extends over 15 amino acids. The V gene's germline CDR1 is MGHRA and CDR2 YSYEKL. V was shortened by 2 bases and J by 4 bases, with 14 bases between the two germline ends.

V is TRBV11-1 and J is TRBJ2-7, with TRBD1 matching 11 bases. From germline, CDR1 is SGHAT and CDR2 FQDESV (reference sequence). The V segment lost 6 bases and the J segment 2 bases; nucleotides outside the gene matches: 3. CDR3 size: 14 residues. CDR3 nucleotide sequence: TGTGCCAGCAGTTTGGGACAGGGGGCCTACGAGCAGTACTTC. This translates into CASSLGQGAYEQYF.

V is TRBV5-1 and J is TRBJ1-1; possible D gene TRBD1, 6 bases. The germline V gene encodes CDR1 SGHRS and CDR2 YFSETQ. The CDR3 extends over 13 amino acids. Trimming removed 5 bases at V and 7 bases at J, with 15 bases between. The CDR3 nucleotides are TGCGCCAGCAGAGGGACAACACAAGGTGAAGCTTTCTTT. It is translated as CASRGTTQGEAFF.

The CDR3 DNA reads TGTGCCAGTAGTTTCAGGGGATCTGACGGGAGCAATCAGCCCCAGCATTTT. As protein: CASSFRGSDGSNQPQHF. This chain joins TRBV19 and TRBJ1-5, with D possibly matching TRBD1 (6 bases). The CDR3 runs to 17 residues. Germline V gene data show CDR1 as LNHDA and CDR2 as SQIVND (reference sequence). Trimming left V 5 bases short and J 1 base short, with 18 bases between.

The chain employs TRBV6-4 and TRBJ1-6; D call uncertain. In germline, CDR1 is MRHNA, CDR2 SNTAGT. Trimming cost V 6 bases and J 0 bases, with 6 bases left between them. This CDR3 is 14 amino acids long. CDR3 loop: CASRPSSYNSPLHF. The CDR3 DNA sequence: TGTGCCAGCAGGCCCAGCTCCTATAATTCACCCCTCCACTTT.

The V call is TRBV7-8, the J call TRBJ2-2; a possible D gene is TRBD1 (5 bases). The CDR3 spans 16 residues. Trimming took off 2 bases at V and 3 bases at J, with 13 bases between the two ends. Per the germline V gene, CDR1 is SGHVS and CDR2 is FQNEAQ. DNA of the CDR3: TGTGCCAGCAGCTTAAGCCGCGACAGTTACACCGGGGAGCTGTTTTTT. It translates to CASSLSRDSYTGELFF.

The rearrangement joins TRBV6-9 to TRBJ1-4; 7 nucleotides line up with TRBD1. This CDR3 is built from 14 residues. The germline V gene has CDR1 MNHGY and CDR2 SVAAGI. J lost 7 bases, V lost 6 bases, and 8 bases had no gene match. Here the CDR3 reads CASSWDSGAEKLFF. The CDR3 nucleotides are TGTGCCAGCAGCTGGGACAGCGGGGCTGAAAAACTGTTTTTT.

The chain combines TRBV30 with TRBJ1-4; possibly TRBD1 for D (6 bases). V was cut by 4 bases and J by 10 bases, with 16 bases left in between. The CDR3 totals 13 residues. Per the germline V gene, CDR1 is GTSNPN and CDR2 is SVGIG (reference sequence). The CDR3 nucleotides read TGTGCCTGGACCGGGACACGGGGGGGAAAACTGTTTTTT. Its protein product is CAWTGTRGGKLFF. The entire variable domain, with the rest obtained from reference TRBV30 and TRBJ1-4, is as follows: SQTIHQWPATLVQPVGSPLSLECTVEGTSNPNLYWYRQAAGRGLQLLFYSVGIGQISSEVPQNLSASRPQDRQFILSSKKLLLSDSGFYLCAWTGTRGGKLFFGSGTQLSVL.